Listed below are T cell receptor beta chains from one sample, sequenced in a study of naive and memory T cell subsets. MiXCR, applied by TCRdb to the 5' RACE reads, yields one record per CDR3 protein. The repertoire holds some 22,000 distinct CDR3 sequences, with around 4% as singletons. The receptors shown here come from a male donor in good health. The CDR3 runs from the conserved cysteine through the conserved F or W. The order of the fields is CDR3 length, clone size, V gene, J gene, D gene, CDR3 DNA, CDR3 protein. D genes are given only for firm matches. Size is stated as once, few, many, or a class for an expanded clone.

>13|many|TRBV30|TRBJ1-1|-
TGTGCCTGGAGTTTCCACCTGAACACTGAAGCTTTCTTT
CAWSFHLNTEAFF
>17|many|TRBV6-6|TRBJ2-2|-
TGTGCCGCCGGGGCAGGGCGCAACACAGGGTACACCGGGGAGCTGTTTTTT
CAAGAGRNTGYTGELFF
>13|many|TRBV5-4|TRBJ2-1|-
TGTGCCAGCAGCTTGAGGCAATTAGATGAGCAGTTCTTC
CASSLRQLDEQFF
>13|many|TRBV10-3|TRBJ2-5|-
TGTGCCATCAGTGAGGGGGGACAAGAGACCCAGTACTTC
CAISEGGQETQYF
>16|many|TRBV5-4|TRBJ2-7|-
TGTGCCAGCAGCTTGGGACAAGGGTCAACCTCCTACGAGCAGTACTTC
CASSLGQGSTSYEQYF
>15|many|TRBV19|TRBJ2-1|TRBD1
TGTGCCAGCCTCTCGAATCCCGGGACAGGTATGGGGAAGTTCTTC
CASLSNPGTGMGKFF
>20|medium-sized|TRBV11-2|TRBJ2-1|-
TGTGCCAGCAGCTTCTTACCTTCAGGACAGTCGCGAGAAAGGAACAATGAGCAGTTCTTC
CASSFLPSGQSRERNNEQFF
>15|many|TRBV5-1|TRBJ2-7|-
TGCGCCAGCAGCGACGGACAGTCTCCCTCCTACGAGCAGTACTTC
CASSDGQSPSYEQYF
>14|many|TRBV28|TRBJ2-7|TRBD2
TGTGCCAGCACCGATGGGACTAGCGGCTTCGGGCAGTACTTC
CASTDGTSGFGQYF
>13|many|TRBV5-1|TRBJ1-1|-
TGCGCCAGCAGCTTTATACACCTCACTGAAGCTTTCTTT
CASSFIHLTEAFF
>15|many|TRBV7-9|TRBJ2-5|TRBD2
TGTGCCAGCAGCTCGACTAGCGGGGGACAAGAGACCCAGTACTTC
CASSSTSGGQETQYF
>16|many|TRBV6-1|TRBJ2-7|TRBD2
TGTGCCAGCAGTGCCCGGACTCTAGCGGACACCTACGAGCAGTACTTC
CASSARTLADTYEQYF
>15|many|TRBV6-1|TRBJ2-5|-
TGTGCCAGCAGTGAAGCGGCGGGGAACCAAGAGACCCAGTACTTC
CASSEAAGNQETQYF
>14|many|TRBV5-1|TRBJ2-2|TRBD1
TGCGCCAGCAGCCGGGACAGGGGTTCCGGGGAGCTGTTTTTT
CASSRDRGSGELFF
>13|medium-sized|TRBV28|TRBJ2-3|-
TGTGCCAGCACCTATTTTAGCACAGATACGCAGTATTTT
CASTYFSTDTQYF
>15|many|TRBV28|TRBJ2-6|TRBD1
TGTGCCAGCAGAAACACAGGGGCTGGGGCCAACGTCCTGACTTTC
CASRNTGAGANVLTF
>14|many|TRBV20-1|TRBJ2-5|-
TGCAGTGCTAGAATATCAGCAAACCAAGAGACCCAGTACTTC
CSARISANQETQYF
>15|many|TRBV6-1|TRBJ2-4|-
TGTGCCAGCAGTGAAGATCGAGGAGGTCGAAACATTCAGTACTTC
CASSEDRGGRNIQYF
>16|many|TRBV6-1|TRBJ2-1|-
TGTGCCAGCAGTGAAGCGCTCTTCAGGGGGGTCAATGAGCAGTTCTTC
CASSEALFRGVNEQFF
>16|many|TRBV27|TRBJ2-7|TRBD2
TGTGCCAGCAGTTTATCCTTTGGACTAGAGAATTACGAGCAGTACTTC
CASSLSFGLENYEQYF
>13|many|TRBV29-1|TRBJ2-7|-
TGCAGCGTTTTTGGCAGGCTAAACTACGAGCAGTACTTC
CSVFGRLNYEQYF
>15|medium-sized|TRBV20-1|TRBJ1-5|-
TGCAGTGCTAGCCCAACAGTGCCGGGGAATCAGCCCCAGCATTTT
CSASPTVPGNQPQHF
>14|few|TRBV30|TRBJ2-3|TRBD1
TGTGCCTGCGACAGGGGCCTTAGCACAGATACGCAGTATTTT
CACDRGLSTDTQYF
>16|many|TRBV12-3/TRBV12-4|TRBJ2-7|TRBD1
TGTGCCAGCAGTCGGACAGGGGTCGAGGGCTCCTACGAGCAGTACTTC
CASSRTGVEGSYEQYF
>15|medium-sized|TRBV6-4|TRBJ2-3|TRBD2
TGTGCCAGCAGTGACTCGAGCGGGGGCACAGATACGCAGTATTTT
CASSDSSGGTDTQYF
>16|many|TRBV4-1|TRBJ2-5|-
TGCGCCAGCAGCCAAGATGGCCTAGTTACCCAAGAGACCCAGTACTTC
CASSQDGLVTQETQYF
>13|many|TRBV4-1|TRBJ2-1|-
TGCGCCAGCAGCCAATTTAGTCAGAGTGAGCAGTTCTTC
CASSQFSQSEQFF
>13|many|TRBV18|TRBJ2-7|TRBD2
TGTGCCAGCTCACTCGGGGGGTATGACGAGCAGTACTTC
CASSLGGYDEQYF